This T cell receptor (beta chain) was observed in a study of cytotoxic CD8 clonotypes in ibrutinib-treated CLL. General study findings and limits: Clonality increased with ibrutinib response but returned toward baseline at progression.

From germline, CDR1 is SGDLS and CDR2 YYNGEE. This CDR3 comprises 14 residues. V was pared by 0 bases and J by 4 bases, with 8 bases between. Data came from immunoSEQ multiplex PCR; TCRdb stores just in-frame clones and leaves some out. The sample gives roughly 150,000 clones, about 80% of which show up once; about 4.3% is in the top ten. With regard to this clone: The antigen is undetermined.

J is TRBJ1-5 and V is TRBV9; D may be TRBD1 (5 bases). The source is a human donor with chronic lymphocytic leukemia. The specimen comprised PBMCs, sampled after 24 months of ibrutinib treatment. This CDR3 reads CASSVGGENQPQHF. For the CDR3, the DNA is TGTGCCAGCAGCGTAGGAGGGGAAAATCAGCCCCAGCATTTT.